The entry below gives a single T cell receptor (beta chain) sequence along with its context. Antigen: not known. This sample's TCRbeta library carried unique molecular identifier barcodes. One entry per CDR3 protein, called by TCRdb with MiXCR from the PCR reads. The table has about a million distinct CDR3 sequences, less than 30% seen once. This entry is derived from a study of T-cell reconstitution after alpha-beta-depleted transplantation in children. Whole-study results and caveats: It was reported that alpha-beta T cells came from several hundred expanded graft clones (about two months after transplant).

Looked up from germline, CDR1 is LNHNV and CDR2 is YYDKDF (reference sequence). V shed 1 base and J 9 bases; nucleotides not matched to a gene: 7. The length of the CDR3 is 14 residues. This material consisted of PBMCs, mostly from graft donor cells, taken 360 days after TCRalphabeta/CD19-depleted stem cell transplant. The clonotype comes from a boy in the first two years of life who had a stem cell transplant for SCID, so the T cells may come from the graft donor. The chain recombines TRBV15 with TRBJ1-1; the match to TRBD1 covers 8 bases. In nucleotides, the CDR3 is TGTGCCACCAGCAGAGGACAGGGGAAGGGGAAAGCTTTCTTT. Encoded protein: CATSRGQGKGKAFF.